This T cell receptor (beta chain) was sequenced for a study of cytomegalovirus exposure and HLA in healthy donors. CDR3 length: 16 amino acids. V lost 3 bases to trimming and J lost 4 bases; unmatched junction nucleotides: 5. Germline loops: CDR1 SGDLS, CDR2 YYNGEE. PCR used 60 Vbeta primers and 13 Jbeta primers. Only in-frame clones appear in the TCRdb table, and some are missing; sequencing was by immunoSEQ multiplex PCR. This repertoire shows about 190,000 clones, approximately 75% found once; its top ten account for about 5%. The chain uses TRBV9 and TRBJ2-1, with 12 positions matching TRBD2. The sequence derives from a man aged 25-40 years in good health and CMV-seropositive. The sequencing input was PBMCs. DNA of the CDR3: TGTGCCAGCAGCGCCCTCGGGACTAGCGGGTACAATGAGCAGTTCTTC. Its translation is CASSALGTSGYNEQFF. The full variable domain, with the rest looked up from reference TRBV9 and TRBJ2-1, is DSGVTQTPKHLITATGQRVTLRCSPRSGDLSVYWYQQSLDQGLQFLIQYYNGEERAKGNILERFSAQQFPDLHSELNLSSLELGDSALYFCASSALGTSGYNEQFFGPGTRLTVL.